These 32 T cell receptor beta chains originate from one sample sequenced in a study of human T cells and chemical hapten exposure. Described time point: patch test 3, about 24 weeks after DPC sensitization. Stated treatment: therapeutic diphenylcyclopropenone sensitization with weekly scalp DPC. MiXCR, run by TCRdb on the RACE reads, gives a single entry per CDR3 protein. The sample includes some 110,000 distinct CDR3 sequences, over 9% of them seen just once. This specimen was whole blood, taken in connection with sensitization to the hapten diphenylcyclopropenone (DPC). These receptors originate from a woman aged 45-60 years with alopecia areata. Some clones in this sample may be carry-over from other donors' samples.

The sample holds a few counts of this clonotype. The J gene is TRBJ1-5, the V gene TRBV7-2, with no clear D. The germline V gene has CDR1 SGHTA and CDR2 FQGNSA. This CDR3 has 13 residues. V shed 5 bases and J shed 10 bases, with 15 bases lying between them. DNA of the CDR3: TGTGCCAGCAGCCCCAAGTGGGAGGGACCCCAGCATTTT. It codes for CASSPKWEGPQHF.

This clonotype was seen only a few times. The chain joins TRBV12-3 or TRBV12-4 to TRBJ2-7; D unresolved. The CDR3 has 13 amino acids. The V end lost 5 bases, the J end lost 3 bases, and 11 bases lay between the germline ends. The CDR3 loop is CASSPDVLYEQYF. CDR3 nucleotide sequence: TGTGCCAGCAGTCCGGACGTCCTCTACGAGCAGTACTTC.

This clonotype was counted between two and nine times. The V call is TRBV28, the J call TRBJ2-1; 7 bases are shared with TRBD1. Germline CDR1 and CDR2: MDHEN and SYDVKM. This CDR3 spans 14 amino acids. With V trimmed by 6 bases and J by 9 bases, 11 bases remained unmatched. For the CDR3, the DNA is TGTGCCAGCAGCCCCCTTAGACAGGGCAGTGAGCAGTTCTTC. Translation gives CASSPLRQGSEQFF.

The genes are TRBV2 and TRBJ1-1, with 9 bases identical to TRBD1. Trimming took 4 bases from V and 3 from J; bases not matched to a gene: 6. The CDR3 totals 15 residues. Germline CDR1 reads SNHLY; CDR2 reads FYNNEI. CDR3 nucleotide sequence: TGTGCCAGCAGTGCCCTACAGGGGGCTGACACTGAAGCTTTCTTT. Translation: CASSALQGADTEAFF.

This clonotype has ten or more counts. The chain has TRBV6-5 and TRBJ2-7; no firm D call. Germline V gene lookup returns CDR1 MNHEY and CDR2 SVGAGI. Trimming pared 4 bases from V and 4 bases from J, leaving 11 bases between. CDR3 length equals 13 residues. CDR3 in amino acids: CASSWGPAYEQYF. In DNA form, the CDR3 reads TGTGCCAGCAGTTGGGGTCCGGCTTACGAGCAGTACTTC.

This clonotype was seen a handful of times. V is TRBV14 and J is TRBJ2-2; D unclear. The CDR3 sequence is 15 residues long. Trimming left V 4 bases short and J 1 base short, with 10 bases between. Germline assignment: CDR1 SGHDN and CDR2 FVKESK. The CDR3 region is CASSPADGNTGELFF. CDR3 DNA sequence: TGTGCCAGCAGCCCCGCCGACGGGAACACCGGGGAGCTGTTTTTT.

The table lists this clonotype with a few counts. The chain links TRBV12-3 or TRBV12-4 to TRBJ1-4; 11 bases fit TRBD1. With 6 bases clipped from V and 8 bases from J, the junction kept 5 bases outside the gene matches. The CDR3 length is 14 residues. Here the CDR3 DNA reads TGTGCCAGCAGGCCAGGGACAGGGGGAGAAAAACTGTTTTTT. It is translated as CASRPGTGGEKLFF.

This clonotype was observed a handful of times. V and J are TRBV27 and TRBJ2-7; D unresolved. The ends were cut back, 4 bases at V and 7 bases at J, with 8 bases in the middle. From germline, CDR1 is MNHEY and CDR2 SMNVEV (reference sequence). CDR3 length equals 11 residues. CDR3 in DNA: TGTGCCAGCAGTTCCCTAGGAGAGCAGTACTTC. Translating gives CASSSLGEQYF.

V gene TRBV15 combines with J gene TRBJ1-2, with a tentative D call TRBD1 (6 bases). The CDR3 consists of 13 residues. V gave up 1 base and J gave up 6 bases, with 9 bases separating them. Germline CDR1 LNHNV, CDR2 YYDKDF (reference sequence). The CDR3 protein is CATSRVGGDGYTF. The CDR3 DNA is TGTGCCACCAGCAGAGTGGGGGGCGATGGCTACACCTTC.

This clonotype was counted only a few times. This chain uses TRBV29-1 with TRBJ1-5, with TRBD1 matching 7 bases. The V gene's germline CDR1 is SQVTM and CDR2 ANQGSEA. The CDR3 is 13 residues long. Trimming at V came to 5 bases and at J to 4 bases, leaving 5 bases not matched to a gene. This chain's CDR3 is CSVQGGTNQPQHF. CDR3 in DNA: TGCAGCGTTCAAGGGGGCACAAATCAGCCCCAGCATTTT.

V and J are TRBV5-4 and TRBJ1-2, with a tentative D call TRBD1 (5 bases). V lost 3 bases and J 1 base, leaving 13 bases between the germline ends. Germline lookup yields CDR1 SGHNT and CDR2 YYREEE (reference sequence). This CDR3 spans 15 amino acids. Here the CDR3 reads CASSSPGRGNYGYTF. The CDR3 nucleotides are TGTGCCAGCAGCTCACCGGGACGGGGTAACTATGGCTACACCTTC. The complete variable domain, with remaining parts taken from reference TRBV5-4 and TRBJ1-2, reads ETGVTQSPTHLIKTRGQQVTLRCSSQSGHNTVSWYQQALGQGPQFIFQYYREEENGRGNFPPRFSGLQFPNYSSELNVNALELDDSALYLCASSSPGRGNYGYTFGSGTRLTVV.

This clonotype was seen a few times. The V and J genes are TRBV6-2 or TRBV6-3 and TRBJ1-2, with TRBD1 as a possible D gene (6 bases). V was pared by 5 bases and J by 6 bases, with 13 bases between. The CDR3 spans 13 residues. The germline gives CDR1 MNHEY, CDR2 SVGEGT. The CDR3 loop is CASSSQGMDGYTF. The DNA for the CDR3 is TGTGCCAGCAGTAGCCAGGGGATGGATGGCTACACCTTC.

The chain recombines TRBV5-1 with TRBJ2-1; 10 nucleotides align to TRBD2. With 4 bases clipped from V and 9 bases from J, the junction kept 10 bases outside the gene matches. Germline values: CDR1 SGHRS, CDR2 YFSETQ. This CDR3 is built from 15 residues. CDR3 sequence: CASSASGRAVFEQFF. CDR3 in DNA: TGCGCCAGCAGCGCGAGCGGGAGGGCCGTTTTTGAGCAGTTCTTC.

This clonotype has a handful of counts. This chain joins TRBV6-2 or TRBV6-3 and TRBJ1-1; possible D gene TRBD1, 5 bases. The CDR3 is 15 residues long. Deletions cut 2 bases from V and 6 bases from J, with 16 bases between. Germline values: CDR1 MNHEY, CDR2 SVGEGT. The CDR3 loop is CASSYGGEGSAEAFF. CDR3 DNA: TGTGCCAGCAGTTACGGAGGGGAGGGATCCGCTGAAGCTTTCTTT.

This chain uses TRBV12-3 or TRBV12-4 with TRBJ2-3, with 8 bases lining up with TRBD2. This CDR3 has 15 amino acids. J lost 4 bases, V lost 8 bases, and 11 bases had no gene match. The chain's CDR3 is CASGTSGTSSDTQYF. In DNA form, the CDR3 reads TGTGCCAGCGGAACTTCAGGGACTAGTTCAGATACGCAGTATTTT.

This clonotype showed up many times. The chain joins TRBV5-1 to TRBJ2-7; 10 bases are shared with TRBD1. CDR3 length equals 15 residues. Germline loops: CDR1 SGHRS, CDR2 YFSETQ. V shed 4 bases, J shed 2 bases, and the junction held 6 bases outside the gene matches. Here the CDR3 reads CASSPGDRGPYEQYF. In nucleotides, the CDR3 is TGCGCCAGCAGCCCGGGGGACAGGGGTCCCTACGAGCAGTACTTC. The complete variable domain, with remaining parts taken from reference TRBV5-1 and TRBJ2-7, reads KAGVTQTPRYLIKTRGQQVTLSCSPISGHRSVSWYQQTPGQGLQFLFEYFSETQRNKGNFPGRFSGRQFSNSRSEMNVSTLELGDSALYLCASSPGDRGPYEQYFGPGTRLTVT.

The chain has TRBV10-3 and TRBJ1-2, with D hard to call. CDR3 length: 14 amino acids. From germline, CDR1 is ENHRY and CDR2 SYGVKD. V was trimmed by 6 bases and J by 0 bases, leaving 11 bases between them. In DNA, the CDR3 is TGTGCCATCAGGGGGTCCAGTGCTAACTATGGCTACACCTTC. This codes for CAIRGSSANYGYTF.

This clonotype was counted only a few times. The V gene is TRBV19, the J gene TRBJ1-2; D possibly corresponds to TRBD1 (5 bases). V gave up 6 bases and J gave up 3 bases, with 14 bases separating them. The length of the CDR3 is 14 residues. Germline CDR1 reads LNHDA; CDR2 reads SQIVND (reference sequence). CDR3 region: CASSTREVDYGYTF. The CDR3 DNA sequence: TGTGCCAGTAGCACCAGGGAAGTGGACTATGGCTACACCTTC.

This clonotype was recorded at least ten times. The chain employs TRBV19 and TRBJ2-1; no reliable D call. This CDR3 region has 15 residues. The germline CDR1 and CDR2 sequences are LNHDA and SQIVND (reference sequence). The V and J ends lost 7 bases and 0 bases respectively, with 13 bases between them. CDR3 loop: CASTPDASSYNEQFF. The DNA of the CDR3 is TGTGCCAGTACCCCGGACGCAAGCTCCTACAATGAGCAGTTCTTC.

This rearrangement joins TRBV6-5 to TRBJ2-7; 7 bases are shared with TRBD2. The CDR3 is 15 residues long. Losses at the gene ends were 2 bases for V and 2 bases for J; bases not matched to a gene: 6. The V gene's germline CDR1 is MNHEY and CDR2 SVGAGI. The CDR3 is CASSYGWEGTYEQYF. DNA for the CDR3: TGTGCCAGCAGTTACGGTTGGGAGGGGACCTACGAGCAGTACTTC.

This chain uses TRBV27 with TRBJ1-2, with D tentatively TRBD1 (5 bases). Germline CDR1 MNHEY, CDR2 SMNVEV (reference sequence). Trimming took 5 bases from V and 2 from J, leaving 18 bases between them. The CDR3 spans 16 residues. The CDR3 DNA is TGTGCCAGCAGTGGTGGCTTCCGGGGCCCGAACTATGGCTACACCTTC. It is translated as CASSGGFRGPNYGYTF.

This clonotype was counted a few times. The chain combines TRBV7-2 with TRBJ1-2; 9 nucleotides match TRBD1. This CDR3 spans 15 amino acids. The V segment lost 1 base and the J segment 4 bases; nucleotides outside the gene matches: 4. Germline-derived CDR1 and CDR2 are SGHTA and FQGNSA. The CDR3 spells CASSLGTGDVYGYTF. In DNA, the CDR3 is TGTGCCAGCAGCTTAGGGACAGGGGATGTCTATGGCTACACCTTC.

The table lists this clonotype with a few counts. CDR3 residues: CASSYSDGADTQYF. CDR3 bases: TGTGCCAGCAGTTACTCAGACGGGGCAGATACGCAGTATTTT. J is TRBJ2-3 and V is TRBV6-6; possible D gene TRBD2, 5 bases. Germline V lookup: CDR1 MNHNY, CDR2 SVGAGI (reference sequence). The CDR3 length is 14 residues. The V end was cut by 0 bases, the J end by 4 bases, with 8 bases between.

This clonotype has only a few counts. The V and J genes are TRBV7-9 and TRBJ2-3, with 14 bases aligning to TRBD2. Germline V CDR1 and CDR2: SEHNR, FQNEAQ (reference sequence). The CDR3 extends over 18 amino acids. With 2 bases clipped from V and 6 bases from J, the junction kept 10 bases outside the gene matches. CDR3 region: CASSLKVRLAGGRDTQYF. In DNA form, the CDR3 reads TGTGCCAGCAGCTTAAAGGTTCGACTAGCGGGAGGGCGGGATACGCAGTATTTT.

The J gene is TRBJ2-3, the V gene TRBV7-2; 8 positions match TRBD1. The CDR3 sequence is 15 residues long. Germline loops: CDR1 SGHTA, CDR2 FQGNSA. J gave up 0 bases and V 5 bases, and 4 bases lay outside the gene matches. This chain's CDR3 is CASSPDRVSTDTQYF. CDR3 coding DNA: TGTGCCAGCAGCCCGGACAGGGTGAGCACAGATACGCAGTATTTT.

V gene TRBV9 combines with J gene TRBJ2-5; 9 bases map to TRBD1. From germline, CDR1 is SGDLS and CDR2 YYNGEE. The J segment lost 3 bases and the V segment lost 3 bases, leaving 3 bases of the junction unmatched. This CDR3 is 14 amino acids long. CDR3 sequence: CASSADRGEETQYF. The CDR3, as DNA: TGTGCCAGCAGCGCGGACAGGGGTGAAGAGACCCAGTACTTC.

This clonotype was seen only a few times. This chain links TRBV6-1 with TRBJ2-5; D assignment may be TRBD1 or TRBD2 (5 bases each). The CDR3 is 11 residues long. CDR1 is MNHNS and CDR2 is SASEGT in the germline V gene. Trimming stripped 10 bases from V and 6 bases from J, with 12 bases between. The CDR3 spells CAIRDLKTQYF. Written as DNA, the CDR3 is TGTGCCATCCGGGACCTGAAGACCCAGTACTTC.

This rearrangement joins TRBV6-4 to TRBJ1-5; 8 bases match TRBD1. This CDR3 region has 20 residues. V shed 1 base, J shed 1 base, and the junction held 15 bases outside the gene matches. Germline-derived CDR1 and CDR2 are MRHNA and SNTAGT. The CDR3 is CASSDFSLLLQGGSNQPQHF. DNA for the CDR3: TGTGCCAGCAGTGACTTCTCCCTCTTACTACAGGGGGGGAGCAATCAGCCCCAGCATTTT.

The J gene is TRBJ1-1, the V gene TRBV29-1, with D hard to call. The CDR3 sequence is 14 residues long. With 1 base removed from V and 2 bases from J, the gap between germline ends came to 11 bases. Per germline, CDR1 SQVTM and CDR2 ANQGSEA. CDR3 in amino acids: CSVEAAGSNTEAFF. The CDR3 nucleotides are TGCAGCGTTGAAGCCGCGGGGAGCAACACTGAAGCTTTCTTT.

This clonotype was observed a few times. The V call is TRBV18, the J call TRBJ1-1, with 7 positions matching TRBD1. V trimming: 3 bases; J trimming: 4 bases; junction bases outside the gene matches: 2. The CDR3 totals 13 residues. Per germline, CDR1 KGHSH and CDR2 LQKENI. In DNA, the CDR3 is TGTGCCAGCTCACCGGGGACAGCCACTGAAGCTTTCTTT. It yields the protein CASSPGTATEAFF.

Concerning this clonotype itself: The junction and the germline gene differ at one end; a read error may be behind it. The chain links TRBV6-6 to TRBJ2-1; D gene uncertain. This CDR3 is 12 amino acids long. Looked up from germline, CDR1 is MNHNY and CDR2 is SVGAGI (reference sequence). The CDR3 spells CASSPSHNEQFF. CDR3 in DNA: TGTGCCAGCAGTCCCTCCCACAATGAGCAGTTCTTC.

This sequence joins TRBV2 and TRBJ2-3; 8 nucleotides align to TRBD1. From germline, CDR1 is SNHLY and CDR2 FYNNEI. V lost 6 bases, J lost 5 bases, and 10 bases stayed unmatched. CDR3 length equals 15 residues. CDR3 nucleotides: TGTGCCAGCAGCCCCCTGGCAGGGGGCCGAGATACGCAGTATTTT. The encoded protein is CASSPLAGGRDTQYF.